This record covers a single TCR beta chain. Its antigen is as yet unknown. This sample was taken from a study of cytomegalovirus exposure and HLA in healthy donors. Study-level results: Later work found most CMV-associated TCR beta chains apparently HLA-restricted. CMV serostatus was the only recorded immune exposure for donors. The productive fraction for most TCR beta V segments was about 90% or about 30% in an earlier analysis.

PCR employed 60 Vbeta and 13 Jbeta primers. Produced via immunoSEQ multiplex PCR; TCRdb's table is partial and in-frame only. Among about 140,000 clones listed, 73% were seen once. The sequence was obtained from a human donor in good health. The sequencing sample was made of PBMCs.

CDR3 DNA sequence: TGTGCCAGCGGTTGGGAGGACACTGAAGCTTTCTTT. Protein: CASGWEDTEAFF. V and J are TRBV11-2 and TRBJ1-1; no clear D gene. The V and J ends lost 8 bases and 3 bases respectively, with 10 bases between them. The CDR3 runs to 12 residues. CDR1 and CDR2 from the germline V gene are SGHAT and FQNNGV.